One sample yielded the 21 T cell receptor beta chains listed below, sequenced in a study of blood T cell repertoires in COVID-19. Assay used: immunoSEQ multiplex PCR; TCRdb lists only in-frame clones, some missing. Here the sample spans 100,000 to 150,000 clones, 70% to 90% being singletons. Sequencing was carried out using peripheral blood. All receptors derive from a woman aged 45-59 years with acute or convalescent COVID-19.

This clone was detected only a few times. The V gene is TRBV18, the J gene TRBJ1-2, with a weak D call TRBD1 (6 bases). V was trimmed by 5 bases and J by 4 bases, leaving 17 bases between them. The CDR3 extends over 15 amino acids. The germline V gene encodes CDR1 KGHSH and CDR2 LQKENI. CDR3 amino acids: CASSTGQPTIYGYTF. The CDR3 region has the DNA TGTGCCAGCTCAACAGGACAGCCAACAATCTATGGCTACACCTTC.

This chain uses TRBV3-1 (or the pseudogene TRBV3-2) with TRBJ2-3; 12 bases line up with TRBD2. From germline, CDR1 is LGHDT and CDR2 YNNKEL (reference sequence). There are 17 residues in the CDR3. Trimming at V came to 5 bases and at J to 1 base, leaving 7 bases not matched to a gene. CDR3 in amino acids: CASSGASGGGGTDTQYF. Written as DNA, the CDR3 is TGTGCCAGCAGCGGGGCTAGCGGGGGGGGAGGCACAGATACGCAGTATTTT.

The V call is TRBV28, the J call TRBJ2-7; D gene uncertain. This CDR3 is built from 14 residues. The germline gives CDR1 MDHEN, CDR2 SYDVKM. V was pared by 3 bases and J by 2 bases, with 11 bases between. The CDR3 coding sequence is TGTGCCAGCAGTTTCACCTCTCTAGCCTACGAGCAGTACTTC. Translated, it gives CASSFTSLAYEQYF.

The chain is built from TRBV11-2 and TRBJ1-2; the D gene is possibly TRBD1 (5 bases). The length of the CDR3 is 16 residues. Trimming cost V 0 bases and J 7 bases, with 18 bases left between them. Germline loops: CDR1 SGHAT, CDR2 FQNNGV. The CDR3 region has the DNA TGTGCCAGCAGCTTAGAATCCGGGGGAAGGTGGGGTGGCTACACCTTC. Amino acids: CASSLESGGRWGGYTF.

This rearrangement joins TRBV3-1 (or the pseudogene TRBV3-2) to TRBJ2-5; 8 bases fit TRBD1. The CDR3 consists of 16 residues. Looked up from germline, CDR1 is LGHDT and CDR2 is YNNKEL (reference sequence). Unmatched junction bases numbered 11, after V lost 3 bases and J lost 5 bases. The CDR3 bases are TGTGCCAGCAGCCATAACGACAGGGGAGTGGAGGAGACCCAGTACTTC. Translating gives CASSHNDRGVEETQYF.

Turning to this clone: One end of the junction does not line up with germline, which may come from a read error. The V and J genes are TRBV12-5 and TRBJ1-1, with a weak D call TRBD1 (5 bases). CDR1 is LGHNT and CDR2 is FRNRAP in the germline V gene. The CDR3 is made up of 13 amino acids. The DNA of the CDR3 is TGTGCTAGTGGAAGGGGTATGAAGACTGAAGCTTTCTTT. Translated: CASGRGMKTEAFF.

The gene calls are TRBV7-6 and TRBJ1-3; no reliable D call. The CDR3 is made up of 13 amino acids. Germline V lookup: CDR1 SGHVS, CDR2 FNYEAQ. Trimming took off 3 bases at V and 4 bases at J, with 7 bases between the two ends. Here the CDR3 DNA reads TGTGCCAGCAGCTTCTCACAGGGAAACACCATATATTTT. Residues: CASSFSQGNTIYF.

This clone occurred a few times. The gene calls are TRBV19 and TRBJ2-1, with 9 bases aligning to TRBD2. This CDR3 has 18 amino acids. V lost 6 bases to trimming and J lost 0 bases; unmatched junction nucleotides: 12. Looked up from germline, CDR1 is LNHDA and CDR2 is SQIVND (reference sequence). The CDR3 nucleotides are TGTGCCAGTAGGCAAGCGGGAGGCTTGGTAGGCTCCTACAATGAGCAGTTCTTC. Translating gives CASRQAGGLVGSYNEQFF.

CDR3 sequence: CASTRLAGEGGEKLFF. The CDR3 bases are TGTGCCAGCACCCGCCTCGCTGGGGAGGGAGGTGAAAAACTGTTTTTT. This chain joins TRBV4-2 and TRBJ1-4, with unresolved D. The CDR3 covers 16 residues. CDR1 and CDR2 from the germline V gene are LGHNA and YNFKEQ. V lost 7 bases to trimming and J lost 7 bases, with 22 bases between them.

The V and J genes are TRBV27 and TRBJ2-1, with 12 bases identical to TRBD2. Germline-derived CDR1 and CDR2 are MNHEY and SMNVEV (reference sequence). The V gene end was trimmed by 2 bases and the J gene end by 2 bases; junction bases not matched to a gene: 7. This CDR3 comprises 18 residues. DNA of the CDR3: TGTGCCAGCAGTTTAAGGCTAGCGGGAGGGAAACCCTACAATGAGCAGTTCTTC. It codes for CASSLRLAGGKPYNEQFF.

The chain recombines TRBV6-2 or TRBV6-3 with TRBJ2-7, with D perhaps matching TRBD1 (5 bases). The germline V and J ends were trimmed by 0 bases and 1 base, with 7 bases remaining between them. From germline, CDR1 is MNHEY and CDR2 SVGEGT. The CDR3 extends over 14 amino acids. This chain's CDR3 is CASSYSSGSYEQYF. CDR3 sequence (DNA): TGTGCCAGCAGTTACTCTTCAGGGTCCTACGAGCAGTACTTC.

The rearrangement joins TRBV7-9 to TRBJ2-7, with TRBD2 as a possible D gene (5 bases). The CDR3 is 13 residues long. The germline CDR1 and CDR2 sequences are SEHNR and FQNEAQ (reference sequence). V was trimmed by 7 bases and J by 0 bases, leaving 10 bases between them. The CDR3 DNA sequence: TGTGCCAGCAATTCTGACTACTCCTACGAGCAGTACTTC. This translates into CASNSDYSYEQYF.

This clone was recorded only once. An end of the junction differs from the germline gene, which may be a read error. CDR3 DNA sequence: TGTGCTAGCAGCTTAGGGAGGAACAAAGAGACCCAGTACTTC. This gives the protein CASSLGRNKETQYF. V usage is TRBV7-7 and J usage is TRBJ2-5; TRBD2 might be the D (6 bases). The CDR3 totals 14 residues. Per the germline V gene, CDR1 is SSHAT and CDR2 is FNYEAQ (reference sequence).

The table lists this clone with a count of one. The V call is TRBV6-5, the J call TRBJ1-5; 7 bases line up with TRBD1. The CDR3 extends over 14 amino acids. The germline V gene has CDR1 MNHEY and CDR2 SVGAGI. V lost 6 bases, J lost 6 bases, and 8 bases stayed unmatched. CDR3 loop: CASSPGQEPQPQHF. Here the CDR3 DNA reads TGTGCCAGCAGCCCCGGACAGGAACCTCAGCCCCAGCATTTT.

V and J are TRBV30 and TRBJ1-2, with 8 bases matching TRBD1. CDR3 length: 13 residues. Germline values: CDR1 GTSNPN, CDR2 SVGIG (reference sequence). V trimming: 5 bases; J trimming: 2 bases; junction bases outside the gene matches: 4. The chain's CDR3 is CAWYGQGNYGYTF. The CDR3 coding sequence is TGTGCCTGGTATGGACAGGGAAACTATGGCTACACCTTC.

The J gene is TRBJ2-5, the V gene TRBV5-1; 12 nucleotides agree with TRBD2. The germline CDR1 and CDR2 sequences are SGHRS and YFSETQ. The CDR3 sequence is 15 residues long. Unmatched junction bases numbered 4, after V lost 4 bases and J lost 3 bases. CDR3 in DNA: TGCGCCAGCAGCCTATGGACTAGCGGGGAAGAGACCCAGTACTTC. As protein: CASSLWTSGEETQYF.

This sequence joins TRBV9 and TRBJ2-1; 9 bases align to TRBD2. Germline V lookup: CDR1 SGDLS, CDR2 YYNGEE. The CDR3 has 16 amino acids. The junction had 12 bases not matched to a gene; V was cut back by 4 bases and J by 7 bases. The CDR3 coding sequence is TGTGCCAGCAGCTCCCGGGGGAGCGGGGGGATAAATGAGCAGTTCTTC. It translates to CASSSRGSGGINEQFF.

This clone was seen once. The V gene is TRBV19, the J gene TRBJ1-2; a possible D gene is TRBD1 (5 bases). V lost 3 bases to trimming and J lost 0 bases, with 8 bases between them. This CDR3 comprises 14 residues. Germline V gene sequence: CDR1 LNHDA, CDR2 SQIVND (reference sequence). The CDR3 coding sequence is TGTGCCAGTAGTATTGGGGCCTCTAACTATGGCTACACCTTC. It yields the protein CASSIGASNYGYTF.

This chain uses TRBV10-1 with TRBJ1-3; D perhaps matches TRBD1 (5 bases). The length of the CDR3 is 14 residues. The V gene's germline CDR1 is WNHNN and CDR2 SYGVQD (reference sequence). The germline V and J ends were trimmed by 7 bases and 2 bases, with 12 bases remaining between them. The CDR3 loop reads CASTSGGTGNTIYF. DNA for the CDR3: TGCGCCAGCACCTCCGGGGGGACTGGAAACACCATATATTTT.

This chain connects TRBV5-1 to TRBJ1-2; D might be TRBD1 (6 bases). The ends were cut back, 4 bases at V and 1 base at J, with 14 bases in the middle. CDR3 size: 15 residues. Germline V gives CDR1 SGHRS, CDR2 YFSETQ. The CDR3 DNA follows: TGCGCCAGCAGCAGGGACAACCGAGTTAACTATGGCTACACCTTC. Residues: CASSRDNRVNYGYTF.

The chain employs TRBV5-1 and TRBJ2-2; a weak D match, TRBD2 (6 bases). The germline V and J ends were trimmed by 1 base and 0 bases, with 10 bases remaining between them. CDR1 SGHRS and CDR2 YFSETQ come from the germline V gene. The CDR3 length is 16 residues. CDR3 nucleotide sequence: TGCGCCAGCAGCTTGTCCTCGGGGGCGAACACCGGGGAGCTGTTTTTT. Its protein is CASSLSSGANTGELFF.